This record looks at one TCR beta chain sequence and its context. Its cognate antigen has yet to be identified. No much larger clone exists at a distance of one base, and base qualities are not known. The record originates from a study of Ad26.COV2.S vaccination and SARS-CoV-2 variants (dated by TCRdb to about 2021). Turning to the overall study: Vaccine-arm donors were drawn from COV1001, a multicentre, randomized, double-blind, placebo-controlled phase I-IIa trial of Ad26.COV2.S in healthy adults. Ad26.COV2.S was given intramuscularly at 5x10^10 or 1x10^11 viral particles, as a single shot or as two shots 56 days apart. The specificity and breadth of SARS-CoV-2-reactive T cell receptors after Ad26.COV2.S vaccination were assessed by TCRbeta repertoire sequencing. The TCR-sequenced set comprised around 30 samples: around 20 Ad26.COV2.S vaccine recipients, 5 placebo recipients and 8 SARS-CoV-2 convalescent individuals. Trial participants were randomized into five groups of five, in which low-dose or high-dose Ad26.COV2.S was given once or twice, or placebo was given on both occasions. Investigators remained blinded to trial group allocation during experiments and outcome assessment. Here is what the overall study found, with its caveats: Vaccine and placebo recipients had comparable non-spike TCR breadth, which fits with the vaccine containing only spike. According to the authors, total T cell responses may have been underestimated by the TCR breadth and depth analyses. After vaccination, spike-specific CD8+ and CD4+ T cell responses were reported to show substantial breadth. Spike-specific TCR breadth was higher in Ad26.COV2.S recipients than in placebo recipients (P = 0.0014). The study was not powered for comparison of responses between vaccine doses or regimens.

The treatment or condition label on this specimen signifies: around 19 received Ad26.COV2.S at low or high dose, single or two shots; about 5 received placebo; per-sample allocation not given. Repertoires of vaccine and placebo recipients were sequenced from samples taken on day 63 after the first injection. Cohort 1b enrolled fewer than 30 adults aged 18-55 years at a single site in Boston, USA, between 29 July and 7 August 2020. As a vaccine, Ad26.COV2.S was a replication-incompetent adenovirus type 26 vector that expressed a prefusion-stabilized SARS-CoV-2 spike protein derived from the original Wuhan strain. The germline V gene (reference sequence) yields MNHNY for CDR1 and SVGAGI for CDR2. The V and J ends are trimmed by 6 bases and 2 bases, leaving 9 bases between them. There are 13 amino acids in the CDR3, from cysteine to phenylalanine inclusive. Just the 39-base CDR3 DNA is kept, in frame starting at base 1.

The immunoSEQ Assay was used to sequence TCRbeta CDR3 regions. After extraction, genomic DNA underwent amplification by bias-controlled multiplex PCR, followed by high-throughput sequencing. Per the authors' processing: To quantify the absolute abundance of each unique TCRbeta CDR3 region, sequences were collapsed and filtered. T cell fraction was estimated by normalizing TCRbeta template counts to usable DNA, with usable DNA measured through amplification of reference genes found in all nucleated cells. Repertoire TCRs were annotated as SARS-CoV-2-specific when V gene, CDR3 amino acid sequence and J gene were exactly matched to a known reactive TCR set. The reference SARS-CoV-2 TCR set was derived from MIRA and filtered for enrichment in COVID-19-positive ImmuneCODE repertoires, a step that removed public or cross-reactive TCRs. Using the MIRA antigens, annotated TCRs were further analysed by specific ORF or by position within an ORF. Breadth was defined as annotated unique rearrangements over total unique productive rearrangements; depth was the summed frequency of those rearrangements. Two-sided Wilcoxon rank-sum tests were used to compare TCR breadth between groups. As stored in TCRdb, this immuneACCESS dataset retains in-frame rearrangements with V and J assigned. A fraction of the clones does not appear; measured against another copy, unresolved V genes explain less than half of the discrepancy, and the remainder lacks a known reason. D and trimming were read from the DNA, whereas the V and J calls and clone size are those reported in that table. The sample table records about 440,000 clones; less than 95% of these occur just once. The ten most abundant clones make up more than 3.5% of the sample.

This specimen consisted of peripheral blood, obtained in a trial of Ad26.COV2.S vaccine versus placebo. This TCR came from a person aged 18-65 years who received the Ad26.COV2.S COVID-19 vaccine or a placebo. The rearranged chain carries TRBV6-6 and TRBJ2-3; possibly the D gene is TRBD2, per 5 matching bases. The DNA reads as follows: TGTGCCAGCAGACCCGGGATCACAGATACGCAGTATTTT. Its protein is CASRPGITDTQYF.